The 13 T cell receptor beta chains given below trace back to one sample, sequenced in a study of cytomegalovirus exposure and HLA in healthy donors. Using immunoSEQ multiplex PCR, the repertoire was profiled, and TCRdb retains in-frame clones only, with some absent. Of some 140,000 clones in the sample, around nine tenths were seen once. The sample was PBMCs. These receptor sequences come from a man aged 18 to 30 in good health and CMV-seropositive.

The chain uses TRBV9 and TRBJ2-3; the D gene is possibly TRBD2 (5 bases). V was pared by 0 bases and J by 2 bases, with 13 bases between. There are 16 residues in the CDR3. The V gene's germline CDR1 is SGDLS and CDR2 YYNGEE. CDR3 sequence reads: CASSVVGSRPTDTQYF. CDR3 coding DNA: TGTGCCAGCAGCGTAGTTGGGAGTAGACCCACAGATACGCAGTATTTT.

The chain combines TRBV2 with TRBJ2-1; D is ambiguous. CDR3 length: 11 amino acids. The germline V gene has CDR1 SNHLY and CDR2 FYNNEI. CDR3 loop: CASSMSGEQFF. CDR3 bases: TGTGCGAGCTCAATGTCGGGTGAGCAGTTCTTC. Complete variable domain (other parts from reference TRBV2 and TRBJ2-1): EPEVTQTPSHQVTQMGQEVILRCVPISNHLYFYWYRQILGQKVEFLVSFYNNEISEKSEIFDDQFSVERPDGSNFTLKIRSTKLEDSAMYFCASSMSGEQFFGPGTRLTVL.

This clone was found a few times. The V call is TRBV12-5, the J call TRBJ2-3; the match to TRBD2 covers 8 bases. J gave up 1 base and V 5 bases, and 5 bases lay outside the gene matches. The CDR3 runs 15 residues. Germline assignment: CDR1 LGHNT and CDR2 FRNRAP. Here the CDR3 DNA reads TGTGCTAGTGGTCCCGGGGGGGTTGGCACAGATACGCAGTATTTT. Amino acid sequence: CASGPGGVGTDTQYF.

The chain has TRBV27 and TRBJ1-6, with a weak D call TRBD1 (5 bases). From germline, CDR1 is MNHEY and CDR2 SMNVEV (reference sequence). V lost 5 bases and J lost 6, with 11 bases in between. CDR3 length: 14 amino acids. In DNA, the CDR3 is TGTGCCAGCAGTCCGGGACTCATTAATTCACCCCTCCACTTT. Translated: CASSPGLINSPLHF.

CDR3 nucleotide sequence: TGCAGCGTCGCTAAAGCCCGGCCAGGGAACGAGCAGTACTTC. Its translation: CSVAKARPGNEQYF. The V and J genes are TRBV29-1 and TRBJ2-7; the D gene is possibly TRBD1 (5 bases). Between the trimmed V and J ends, which lost 6 bases and 5 bases, there was a span of 20 bases. The CDR3 loop spans 14 amino acids. From germline, CDR1 is SQVTM and CDR2 ANQGSEA.

The rearrangement uses TRBV4-3 and TRBJ2-1, with 9 bases fitting TRBD1. Germline lookup yields CDR1 LGHNA and CDR2 YSLEER. Trimming cost V 2 bases and J 8 bases; bases outside gene matches: 10. The CDR3 is 16 amino acids. The CDR3: CASSQLLRQGGDEQFF. CDR3 sequence (DNA): TGCGCCAGCAGCCAATTACTTCGACAGGGGGGGGATGAGCAGTTCTTC.

The chain uses TRBV7-2 and TRBJ1-5; 7 positions agree with TRBD1. Looked up from germline, CDR1 is SGHTA and CDR2 is FQGNSA. The CDR3 contains 14 residues. V shed 5 bases, J shed 3 bases, and the junction held 4 bases outside the gene matches. DNA of the CDR3: TGTGCCAGCAGCCATACAGGGGACAATCAGCCCCAGCATTTT. It translates to CASSHTGDNQPQHF.

The CDR3 protein is CASSYSKRAYEQYF. CDR3 DNA sequence: TGTGCCAGCAGTTACTCAAAGAGGGCCTACGAGCAGTACTTC. The rearrangement joins TRBV6-6 to TRBJ2-7; maybe TRBD2 (5 bases). CDR3 length: 14 amino acids. V was trimmed by 0 bases and J by 2 bases, leaving 8 bases between them. Germline CDR1 is MNHNY and CDR2 is SVGAGI (reference sequence).

This clone was counted many times. The V call is TRBV6-5, the J call TRBJ1-1, with TRBD1 matching over 9 bases. Germline loops: CDR1 MNHEY, CDR2 SVGAGI. V shed 8 bases, J shed 4 bases, and the junction held 5 bases outside the gene matches. The CDR3 is 13 residues long. CDR3 coding DNA: TGTGCCAGCGAGCGACAGGGGGGCACTGAAGCTTTCTTT. Protein product: CASERQGGTEAFF.

The rearrangement uses TRBV7-2 and TRBJ2-5, with 9 bases matching TRBD2. The CDR3 consists of 17 residues. CDR1 is SGHTA, CDR2 FQGNSA, per germline. V dropped 5 bases and J dropped 6; count of bases not matched to a gene: 16. The CDR3, as DNA: TGTGCCAGCAGCCCCCCGGGACTAGCACCTCCGGGGAAGACCCAGTACTTC. This translates into CASSPPGLAPPGKTQYF.

CDR3 loop: CASSHGQGAYEQYF. DNA for the CDR3: TGCGCCAGCAGCCACGGACAGGGGGCGTACGAGCAGTACTTC. This rearrangement joins TRBV4-1 to TRBJ2-7; 11 nucleotides align to TRBD1. V trimming: 3 bases; J trimming: 4 bases; junction bases outside the gene matches: 2. Germline V lookup: CDR1 MGHRA, CDR2 YSYEKL. This CDR3 has 14 residues.

The V and J genes are TRBV11-2 and TRBJ2-7, with TRBD2 identical over 8 bases. The CDR3 covers 15 residues. Germline V gene lookup returns CDR1 SGHAT and CDR2 FQNNGV. V trimming: 5 bases; J trimming: 3 bases; junction bases outside the gene matches: 9. CDR3 coding DNA: TGTGCCAGCAGCCTACAGCGGGAGAAGGTCTACGAGCAGTACTTC. The encoded protein is CASSLQREKVYEQYF.

This clone was observed a single time. The V gene is TRBV5-1, the J gene TRBJ2-1; D ambiguous. This CDR3 has 13 residues. Germline V gene sequence: CDR1 SGHRS, CDR2 YFSETQ. V was shortened by 1 base and J by 9 bases, with 11 bases between the two germline ends. The CDR3 protein is CASSLSVRGEQFF. CDR3 nucleotides: TGCGCCAGCAGCTTGTCCGTACGCGGTGAGCAGTTCTTC.